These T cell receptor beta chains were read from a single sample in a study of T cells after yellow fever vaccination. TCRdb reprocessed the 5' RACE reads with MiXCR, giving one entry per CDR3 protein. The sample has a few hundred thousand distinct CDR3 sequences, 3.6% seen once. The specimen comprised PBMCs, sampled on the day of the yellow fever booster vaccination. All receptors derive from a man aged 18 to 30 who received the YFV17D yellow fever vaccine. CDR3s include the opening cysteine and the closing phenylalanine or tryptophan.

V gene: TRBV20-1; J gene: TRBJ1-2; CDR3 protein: CSASPPARAGYGYTF
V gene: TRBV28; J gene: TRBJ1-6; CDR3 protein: CASSFINSYNSPLHF
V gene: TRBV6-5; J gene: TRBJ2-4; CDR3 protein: CASRAGTSAGNLAKNIQYF
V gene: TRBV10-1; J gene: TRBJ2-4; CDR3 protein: CADNLRVSAAKNIQYF
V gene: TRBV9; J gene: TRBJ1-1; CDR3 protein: CASSVAGGWTEAFF
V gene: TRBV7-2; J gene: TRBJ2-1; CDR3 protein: CASSAGRGYNEQFF
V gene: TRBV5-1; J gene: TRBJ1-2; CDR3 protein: CASSFGGSGYGYTF
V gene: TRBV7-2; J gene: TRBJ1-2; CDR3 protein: CASSFDPANYGYTF
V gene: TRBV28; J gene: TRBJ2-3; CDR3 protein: CASSPWGPFTDTQYF
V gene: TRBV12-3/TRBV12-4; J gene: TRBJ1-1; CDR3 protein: CASSLAGFNTEAFF
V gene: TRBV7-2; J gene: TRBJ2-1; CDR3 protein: CASSLARVVNEQFF
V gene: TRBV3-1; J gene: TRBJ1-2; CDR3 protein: CASSRGMGYGYTF
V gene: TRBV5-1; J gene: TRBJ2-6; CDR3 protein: CASSLEAGIGSGANVLTF
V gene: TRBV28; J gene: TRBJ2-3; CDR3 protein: CASRGQSGSTDTQYF
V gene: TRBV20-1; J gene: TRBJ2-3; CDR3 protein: CSASLTLPSTDTQYF
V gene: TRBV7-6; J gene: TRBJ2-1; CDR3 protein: CASSLVGSGTGRNEQFF